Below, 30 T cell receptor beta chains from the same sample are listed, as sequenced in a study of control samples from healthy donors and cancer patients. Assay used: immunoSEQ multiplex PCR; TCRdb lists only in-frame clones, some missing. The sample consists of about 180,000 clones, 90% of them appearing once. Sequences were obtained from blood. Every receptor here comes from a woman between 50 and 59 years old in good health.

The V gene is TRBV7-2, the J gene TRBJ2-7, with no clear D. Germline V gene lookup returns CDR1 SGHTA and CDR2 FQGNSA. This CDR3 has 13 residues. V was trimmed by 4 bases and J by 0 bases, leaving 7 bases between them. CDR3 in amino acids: CASSSSYSYEQYF. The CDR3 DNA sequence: TGTGCCAGCAGCTCCTCCTACTCCTACGAGCAGTACTTC.

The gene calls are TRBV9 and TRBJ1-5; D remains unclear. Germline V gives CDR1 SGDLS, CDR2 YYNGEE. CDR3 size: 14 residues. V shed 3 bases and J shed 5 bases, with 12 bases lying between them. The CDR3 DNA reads TGTGCCAGCAGCGCGAGGGTAAGGGATCAGCCCCAGCATTTT. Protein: CASSARVRDQPQHF.

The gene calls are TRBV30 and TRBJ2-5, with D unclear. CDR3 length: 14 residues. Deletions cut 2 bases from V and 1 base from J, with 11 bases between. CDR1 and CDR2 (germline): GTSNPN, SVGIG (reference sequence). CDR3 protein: CAWSTGVLQETQYF. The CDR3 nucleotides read TGTGCCTGGAGTACTGGGGTCCTCCAAGAGACCCAGTACTTC.

The CDR3 region has the DNA TGTGCCAGCAGCTTAGGAGCATACAATGAGCAGTTCTTC. Translating it yields CASSLGAYNEQFF. The V and J genes are TRBV11-3 and TRBJ2-1; no reliable D call. The CDR3 runs 13 residues. The germline gives CDR1 SGHNT, CDR2 YENEEA. The ends were cut back, 1 base at V and 4 bases at J, with 5 bases in the middle.

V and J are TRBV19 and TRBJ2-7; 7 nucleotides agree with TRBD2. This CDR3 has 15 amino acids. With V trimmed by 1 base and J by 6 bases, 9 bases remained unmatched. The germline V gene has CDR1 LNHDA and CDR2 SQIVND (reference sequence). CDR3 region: CASSIGIAGVGEQYF. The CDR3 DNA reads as TGTGCCAGTAGTATAGGTATTGCGGGAGTAGGCGAGCAGTACTTC.

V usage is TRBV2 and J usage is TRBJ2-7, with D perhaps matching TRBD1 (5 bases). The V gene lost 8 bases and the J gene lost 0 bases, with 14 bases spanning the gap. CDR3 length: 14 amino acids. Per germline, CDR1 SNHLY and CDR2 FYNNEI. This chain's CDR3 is CASVPTALSYEQYF. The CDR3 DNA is TGTGCCAGCGTCCCGACAGCACTCTCCTACGAGCAGTACTTC.

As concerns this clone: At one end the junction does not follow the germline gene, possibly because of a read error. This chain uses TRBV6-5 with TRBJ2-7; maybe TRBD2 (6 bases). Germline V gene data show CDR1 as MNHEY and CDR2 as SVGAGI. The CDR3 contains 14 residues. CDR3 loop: CSSSRVAASYEQYF. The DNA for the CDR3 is TGTTCCAGCTCAAGGGTAGCGGCATCCTACGAGCAGTACTTC.

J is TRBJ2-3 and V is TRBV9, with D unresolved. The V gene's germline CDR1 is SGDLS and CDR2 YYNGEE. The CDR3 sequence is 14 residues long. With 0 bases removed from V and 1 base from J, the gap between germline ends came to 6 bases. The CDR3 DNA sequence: TGTGCCAGCAGCGTAGTTTGGCGCACAGATACGCAGTATTTT. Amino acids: CASSVVWRTDTQYF.

The CDR3 nucleotides are TGTGCCAGCAGTTACTCAAGAACAGCTGGGGCCAACGTCCTGACTTTC. This encodes CASSYSRTAGANVLTF. V is TRBV6-5 and J is TRBJ2-6; D remains unclear. V dropped 0 bases and J dropped 2 bases, with 8 bases sitting between them. CDR3 length: 16 amino acids. CDR1 and CDR2 from the germline V gene are MNHEY and SVGAGI.

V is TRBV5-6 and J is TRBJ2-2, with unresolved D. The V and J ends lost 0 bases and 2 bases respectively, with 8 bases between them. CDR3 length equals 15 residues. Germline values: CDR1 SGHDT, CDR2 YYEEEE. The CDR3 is CASSLGHSNTGELFF. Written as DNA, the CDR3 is TGTGCCAGCAGCTTGGGACACAGCAACACCGGGGAGCTGTTTTTT.

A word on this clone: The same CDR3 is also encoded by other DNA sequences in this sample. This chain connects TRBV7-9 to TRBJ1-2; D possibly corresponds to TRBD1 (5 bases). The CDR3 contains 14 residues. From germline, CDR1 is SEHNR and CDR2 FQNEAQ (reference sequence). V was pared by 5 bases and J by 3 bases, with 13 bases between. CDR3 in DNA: TGTGCCAGCAGCCTGGGGCAGCAGGACTATGGCTACACCTTC. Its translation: CASSLGQQDYGYTF.

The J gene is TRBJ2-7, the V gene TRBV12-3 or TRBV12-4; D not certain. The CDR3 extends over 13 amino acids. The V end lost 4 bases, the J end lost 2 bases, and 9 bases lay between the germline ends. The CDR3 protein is CASSSGVAYEQYF. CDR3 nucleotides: TGTGCCAGCAGTTCTGGCGTAGCCTACGAGCAGTACTTC.

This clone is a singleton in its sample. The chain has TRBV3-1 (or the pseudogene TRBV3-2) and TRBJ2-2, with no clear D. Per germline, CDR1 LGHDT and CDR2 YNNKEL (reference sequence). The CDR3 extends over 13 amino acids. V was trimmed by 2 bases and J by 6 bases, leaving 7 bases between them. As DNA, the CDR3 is TGTGCCAGCAGCCAATCAGCTGCCGGGGAGCTGTTTTTT. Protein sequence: CASSQSAAGELFF.

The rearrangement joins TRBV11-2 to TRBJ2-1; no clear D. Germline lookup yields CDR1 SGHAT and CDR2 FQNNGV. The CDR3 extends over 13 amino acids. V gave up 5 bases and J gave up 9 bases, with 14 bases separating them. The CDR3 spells CASSHDPGSEQFF. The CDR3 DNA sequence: TGTGCCAGCAGCCATGATCCGGGCAGTGAGCAGTTCTTC.

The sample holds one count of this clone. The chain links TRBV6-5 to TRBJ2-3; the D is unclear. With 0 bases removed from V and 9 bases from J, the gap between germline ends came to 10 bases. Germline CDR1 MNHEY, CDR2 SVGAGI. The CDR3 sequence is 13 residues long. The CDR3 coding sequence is TGTGCCAGCAGTTACTCTACCACCTCGACGCAGTATTTT. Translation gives CASSYSTTSTQYF.

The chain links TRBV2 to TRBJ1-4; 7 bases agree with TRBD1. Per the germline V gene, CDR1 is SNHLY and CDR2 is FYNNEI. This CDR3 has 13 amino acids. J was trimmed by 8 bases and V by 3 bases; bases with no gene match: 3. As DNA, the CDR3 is TGTGCCAGCAGTGAGACAGGGCGAGAAAAACTGTTTTTT. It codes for CASSETGREKLFF.

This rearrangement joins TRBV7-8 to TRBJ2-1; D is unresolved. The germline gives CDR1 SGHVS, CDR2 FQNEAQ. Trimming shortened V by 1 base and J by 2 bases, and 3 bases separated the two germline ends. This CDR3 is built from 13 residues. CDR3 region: CASSLVAYNEQFF. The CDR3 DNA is TGTGCCAGCAGCTTAGTAGCCTACAATGAGCAGTTCTTC.

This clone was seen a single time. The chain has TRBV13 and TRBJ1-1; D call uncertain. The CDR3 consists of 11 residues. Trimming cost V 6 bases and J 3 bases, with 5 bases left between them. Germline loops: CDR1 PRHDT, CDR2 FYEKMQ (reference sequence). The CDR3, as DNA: TGTGCCAGCAGGCACCACACTGAAGCTTTCTTT. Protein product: CASRHHTEAFF. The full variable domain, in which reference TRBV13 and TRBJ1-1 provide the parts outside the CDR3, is AAGVIQSPRHLIKEKRETATLKCYPIPRHDTVYWYQQGPGQDPQFLISFYEKMQSDKGSIPDRFSAQQFSDYHSELNMSSLELGDSALYFCASRHHTEAFFGQGTRLTVV.

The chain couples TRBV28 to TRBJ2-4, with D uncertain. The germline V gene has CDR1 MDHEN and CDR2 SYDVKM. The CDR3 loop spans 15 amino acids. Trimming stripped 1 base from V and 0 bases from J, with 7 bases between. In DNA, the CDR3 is TGTGCCAGCAGTTTATATACCCTAGCCAAAAACATTCAGTACTTC. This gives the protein CASSLYTLAKNIQYF.

The CDR3 DNA is TGTGCCAGCAGTTTGGGGGGGGCGCGCACTGAAGCTTTCTTT. This gives the protein CASSLGGARTEAFF. The chain employs TRBV28 and TRBJ1-1; the D gene is possibly TRBD1 (6 bases). CDR3 length: 14 residues. V was cut by 3 bases and J by 4 bases, with 12 bases left in between. The germline V gene encodes CDR1 MDHEN and CDR2 SYDVKM.

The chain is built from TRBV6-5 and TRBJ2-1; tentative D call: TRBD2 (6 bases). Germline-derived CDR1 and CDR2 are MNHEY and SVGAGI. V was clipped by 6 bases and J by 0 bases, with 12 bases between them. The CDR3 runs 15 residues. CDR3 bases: TGTGCCAGCAGCCCGGGACTCCACTCCTACAATGAGCAGTTCTTC. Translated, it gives CASSPGLHSYNEQFF.

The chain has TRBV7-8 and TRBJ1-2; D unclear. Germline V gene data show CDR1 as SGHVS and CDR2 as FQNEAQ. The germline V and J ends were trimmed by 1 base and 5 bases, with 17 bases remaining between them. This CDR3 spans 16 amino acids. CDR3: CASSLGGLAEAYGYTF. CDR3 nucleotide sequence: TGTGCCAGCAGCTTAGGGGGTTTGGCAGAGGCTTATGGCTACACCTTC.

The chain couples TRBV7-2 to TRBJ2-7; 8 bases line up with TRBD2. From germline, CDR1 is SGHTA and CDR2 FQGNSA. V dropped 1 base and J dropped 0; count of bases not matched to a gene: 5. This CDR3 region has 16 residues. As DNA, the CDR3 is TGTGCCAGCAGCTTAGGAGTAGCGGGATTCTCCTACGAGCAGTACTTC. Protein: CASSLGVAGFSYEQYF.

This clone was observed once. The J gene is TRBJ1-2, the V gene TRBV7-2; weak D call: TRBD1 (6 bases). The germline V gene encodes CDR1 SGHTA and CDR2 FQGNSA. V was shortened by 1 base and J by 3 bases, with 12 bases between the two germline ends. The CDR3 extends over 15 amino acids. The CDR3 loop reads CASSLGRNRDYGYTF. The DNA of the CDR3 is TGTGCCAGCAGCTTAGGAAGAAACAGGGACTATGGCTACACCTTC.

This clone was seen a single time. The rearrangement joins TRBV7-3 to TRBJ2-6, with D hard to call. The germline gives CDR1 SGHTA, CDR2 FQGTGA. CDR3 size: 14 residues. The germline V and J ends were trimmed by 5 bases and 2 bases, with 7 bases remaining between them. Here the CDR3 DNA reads TGTGCCAGCAGCCCGTCTGCTGGGGCCAACGTCCTGACTTTC. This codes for CASSPSAGANVLTF. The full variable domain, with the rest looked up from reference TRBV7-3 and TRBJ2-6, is GAGVSQTPSNKVTEKGKYVELRCDPISGHTALYWYRQSLGQGPEFLIYFQGTGAADDSGLPNDRFFAVRPEGSVSTLKIQRTERGDSAVYLCASSPSAGANVLTFGAGSRLTVL.

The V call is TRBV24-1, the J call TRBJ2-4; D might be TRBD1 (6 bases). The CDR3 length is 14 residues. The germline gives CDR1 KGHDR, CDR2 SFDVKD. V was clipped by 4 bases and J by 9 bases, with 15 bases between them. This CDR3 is CATSDRTVLGIQYF. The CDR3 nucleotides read TGTGCCACCAGTGACCGGACAGTATTAGGCATTCAGTACTTC.

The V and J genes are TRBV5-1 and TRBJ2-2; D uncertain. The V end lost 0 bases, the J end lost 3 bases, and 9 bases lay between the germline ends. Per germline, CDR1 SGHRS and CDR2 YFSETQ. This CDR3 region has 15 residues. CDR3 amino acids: CASSLDTWDTGELFF. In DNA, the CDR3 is TGCGCCAGCAGCTTGGACACGTGGGACACCGGGGAGCTGTTTTTT.

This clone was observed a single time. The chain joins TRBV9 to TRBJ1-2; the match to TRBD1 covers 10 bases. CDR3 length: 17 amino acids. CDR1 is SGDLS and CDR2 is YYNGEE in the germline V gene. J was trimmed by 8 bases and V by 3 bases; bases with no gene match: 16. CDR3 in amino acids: CASSDTTRPGQGFGYTF. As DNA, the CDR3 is TGTGCCAGCAGCGACACTACTCGACCGGGACAGGGGTTCGGCTACACCTTC.

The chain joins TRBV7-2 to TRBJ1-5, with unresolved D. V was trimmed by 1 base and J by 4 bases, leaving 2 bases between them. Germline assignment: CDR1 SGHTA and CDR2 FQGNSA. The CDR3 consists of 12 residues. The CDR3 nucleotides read TGTGCCAGCAGCTTAGAAAATCAGCCCCAGCATTTT. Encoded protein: CASSLENQPQHF.

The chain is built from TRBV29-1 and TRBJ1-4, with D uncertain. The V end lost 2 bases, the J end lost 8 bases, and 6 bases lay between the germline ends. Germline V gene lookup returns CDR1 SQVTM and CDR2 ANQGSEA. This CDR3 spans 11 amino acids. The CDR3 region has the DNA TGCAGCGTTGAATTGGAAGAAAAACTGTTTTTT. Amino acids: CSVELEEKLFF.